This T cell receptor beta chain emerged from a study of blood T cell repertoires in COVID-19 (dated by TCRdb to the early 2020s). A note on the overall study: Samples from collaborators originated in the United States, Italy and Spain and spanned both the acute and convalescent phases of COVID-19. The material from the prospective study consisted of cDNA or gDNA derived from T cells, B-cell-depleted T cells, or PBMCs. A freely available public database, intended as a resource for researchers studying the immune response to SARS-CoV-2, is where the repertoires were released. Where available, HLA class I and class II types were obtained from metadata supplied by the sample provider rather than from assay-based typing. Sample metadata almost always included a de-identified subject ID, COVID-19 status, age in years and sex. Samples were obtained from the ongoing ImmuneRACE study (first 160 participants) and from roughly 1,300 subjects provided by 6 global collaborators. Deeply sampled blood TCRbeta repertoires from subjects exposed to, actively infected with, or recovered from COVID-19 were included in the dataset. General findings and caveats noted by the study authors: How much clinical and demographic metadata was included differed by source and by participant, and the metadata was provided uncurated.

Details on this clone: Which antigen it targets is not known. Base quality data are lacking; no much larger clone is found one base away.

TCRbeta CDR3 regions were amplified from genomic DNA using the immunoSEQ Assay, a bias-controlled multiplex PCR. The study's processing was this. Within the assay, amplification of reference gene primers was used to estimate how many nucleated cells each sample contained. To quantify the absolute abundance of each unique TCRbeta CDR3 rearrangement, sequence reads were collapsed and filtered. For each sample, productive Simpson clonality was calculated as the square root of Simpson's diversity index across productive rearrangements. The table comes from immuneACCESS by way of TCRdb, which keeps in-frame sequences with V and J called. Part of the clones is missing from these tables; in studies checked, under half for an unresolved V gene and the rest for unknown reasons. V, J and clone size are those of that table, while D and trimming were read from the DNA. A total of 250,000 or so clones appear in this sample, about four fifths of them only once. Of the sample, 3.4% falls within the top ten clones.

In the prospective study, participants were about 18 to 95 years old, resided in about two dozen geographic areas of the United States, and were enrolled through a virtual design. In the prospective study, participants were assigned to cohorts based on the clinical history participants reported in a screening survey and a study questionnaire. ImmuneRACE Cohort 3 recovered participants were defined by two consecutive negative NP/OP PCR tests, healthcare professional clearance, or symptom resolution. Each participant in the prospective study had whole blood, serum and a nasopharyngeal or oropharyngeal swab collected by mobile phlebotomists. Participants in the prospective study had the option to provide additional blood draws and questionnaires over an approximately 2-month period. Prospective study blood samples were shipped either frozen or at room temperature before DNA extraction. The clonotype originates from a man in his fifties or sixties who had recovered from COVID-19. Sequenced material: PBMCs or T cells enriched from blood (not recorded which).

In nucleotides, the sequence is TGTGCCAGCAAGAGGGAAGGGGGCCTGAACACTGAAGCTTTCTTT. Translated, this gives CASKREGGLNTEAFF. Rearrangement joined TRBV2 to TRBJ1-1, with TRBD1 matching 7 junction bases. The germline V end is reduced by 7 bases and the J end by 0 bases; junction bases left unmatched: 8. The germline V gene provides CDR1 SNHLY and CDR2 FYNNEI. CDR3 length: 15 amino acids, cysteine to phenylalanine. The read is trimmed to its CDR3 DNA, 45 bases read in frame from base 1.